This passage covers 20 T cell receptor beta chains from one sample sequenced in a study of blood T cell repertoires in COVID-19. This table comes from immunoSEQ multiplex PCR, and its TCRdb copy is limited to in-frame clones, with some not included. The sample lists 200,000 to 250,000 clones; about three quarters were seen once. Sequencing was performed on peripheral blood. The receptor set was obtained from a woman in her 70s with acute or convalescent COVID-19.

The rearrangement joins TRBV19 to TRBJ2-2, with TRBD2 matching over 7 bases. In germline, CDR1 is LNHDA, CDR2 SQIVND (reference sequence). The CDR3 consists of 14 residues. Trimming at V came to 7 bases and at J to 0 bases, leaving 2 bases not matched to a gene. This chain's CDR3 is CASKRGPNTGELFF. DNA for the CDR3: TGTGCCAGTAAGCGGGGACCGAACACCGGGGAGCTGTTTTTT.

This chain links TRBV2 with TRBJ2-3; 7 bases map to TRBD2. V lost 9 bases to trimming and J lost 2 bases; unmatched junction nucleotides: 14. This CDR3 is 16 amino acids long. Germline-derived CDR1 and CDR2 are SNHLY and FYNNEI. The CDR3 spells CASSSGAGYYTDTQYF. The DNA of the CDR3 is TGTGCCAGTTCGTCGGGAGCGGGATACTACACAGATACGCAGTATTTT.

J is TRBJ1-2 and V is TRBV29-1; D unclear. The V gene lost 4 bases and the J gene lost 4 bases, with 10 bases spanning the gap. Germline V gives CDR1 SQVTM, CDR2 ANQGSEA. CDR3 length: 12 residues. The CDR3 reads CSVGEQSYGYTF. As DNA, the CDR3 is TGCAGCGTTGGTGAACAAAGCTATGGCTACACCTTC.

The DNA of the CDR3 is TGTGCCAGCAGCGTAGTAGGGGCCCATGGCTACACCTTC. Translated, it gives CASSVVGAHGYTF. This sequence joins TRBV9 and TRBJ1-2, with a tentative D call TRBD1 (5 bases). The CDR3 sequence is 13 residues long. CDR1 and CDR2 from the germline V gene are SGDLS and YYNGEE. Deletions cut 0 bases from V and 6 bases from J, with 9 bases between.

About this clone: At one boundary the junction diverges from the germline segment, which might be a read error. CDR3 region: CASRAGTGGGYTF. In DNA, the CDR3 is TGTGCTAGCAGGGCCGGGACAGGGGGTGGCTACACCTTC. This chain joins TRBV7-7 and TRBJ1-2, with 11 bases fitting TRBD1. CDR3 size: 13 residues. CDR1 SSHAT and CDR2 FNYEAQ come from the germline V gene (reference sequence).

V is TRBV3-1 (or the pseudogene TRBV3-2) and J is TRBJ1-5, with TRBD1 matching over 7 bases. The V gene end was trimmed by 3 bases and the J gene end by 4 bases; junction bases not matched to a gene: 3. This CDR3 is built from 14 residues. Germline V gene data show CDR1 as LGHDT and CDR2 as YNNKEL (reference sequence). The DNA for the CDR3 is TGTGCCAGCAGCCACCGGGACAGAAATCAGCCCCAGCATTTT. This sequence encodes CASSHRDRNQPQHF.

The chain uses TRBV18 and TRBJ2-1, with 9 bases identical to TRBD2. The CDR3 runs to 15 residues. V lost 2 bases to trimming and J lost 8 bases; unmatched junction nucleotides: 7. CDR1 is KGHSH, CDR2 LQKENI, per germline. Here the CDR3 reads CASSPGSGSYYEQFF. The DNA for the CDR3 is TGTGCCAGCTCACCAGGTAGCGGGAGTTATTATGAGCAGTTCTTC.

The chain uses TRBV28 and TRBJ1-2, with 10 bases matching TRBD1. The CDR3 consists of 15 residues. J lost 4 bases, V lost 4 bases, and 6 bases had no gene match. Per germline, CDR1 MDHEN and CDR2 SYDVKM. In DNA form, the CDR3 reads TGTGCCAGCAGTTCCGGGACAGGGGATGTCTATGGCTACACCTTC. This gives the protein CASSSGTGDVYGYTF.

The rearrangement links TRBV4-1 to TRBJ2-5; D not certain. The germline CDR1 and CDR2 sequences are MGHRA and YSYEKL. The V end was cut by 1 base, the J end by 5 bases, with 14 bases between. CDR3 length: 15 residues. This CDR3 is CASSQGNGASETQYF. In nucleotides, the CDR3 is TGCGCCAGCAGCCAAGGCAACGGAGCGTCGGAGACCCAGTACTTC.

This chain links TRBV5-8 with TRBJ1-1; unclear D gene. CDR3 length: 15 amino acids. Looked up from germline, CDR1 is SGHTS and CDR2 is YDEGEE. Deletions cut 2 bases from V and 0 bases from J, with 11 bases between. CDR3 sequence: CASSFYLGMNTEAFF. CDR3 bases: TGTGCCAGCAGCTTCTATCTAGGCATGAACACTGAAGCTTTCTTT.

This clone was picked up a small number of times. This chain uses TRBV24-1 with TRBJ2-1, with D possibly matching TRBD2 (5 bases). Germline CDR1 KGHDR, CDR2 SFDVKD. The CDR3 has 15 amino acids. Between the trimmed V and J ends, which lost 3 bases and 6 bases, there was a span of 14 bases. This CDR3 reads CATSDPGEKGNEQFF. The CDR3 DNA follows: TGTGCCACCAGTGATCCCGGGGAAAAAGGCAATGAGCAGTTCTTC.

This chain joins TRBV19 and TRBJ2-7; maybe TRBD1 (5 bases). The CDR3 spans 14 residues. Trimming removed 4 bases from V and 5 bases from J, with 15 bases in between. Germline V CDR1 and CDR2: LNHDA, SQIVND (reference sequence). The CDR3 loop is CASSNRAGIDEQYF. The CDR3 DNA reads TGTGCCAGTAGTAACCGGGCAGGGATAGACGAGCAGTACTTC.

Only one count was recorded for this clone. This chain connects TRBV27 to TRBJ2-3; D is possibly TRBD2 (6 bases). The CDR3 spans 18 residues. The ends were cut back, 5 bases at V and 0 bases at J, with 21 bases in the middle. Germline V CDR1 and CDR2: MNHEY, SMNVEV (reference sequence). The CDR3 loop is CASSPKFVGGTSTDTQYF. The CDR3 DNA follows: TGTGCCAGCAGTCCTAAGTTCGTTGGGGGGACTAGCACAGATACGCAGTATTTT.

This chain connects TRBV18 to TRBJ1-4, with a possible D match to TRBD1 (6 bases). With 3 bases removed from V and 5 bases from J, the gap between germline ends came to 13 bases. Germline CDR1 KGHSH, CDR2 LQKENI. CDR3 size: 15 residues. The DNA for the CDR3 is TGTGCCAGCTCACCGCACGGACAGCCGAATGAAAAACTGTTTTTT. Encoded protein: CASSPHGQPNEKLFF.

The CDR3 here is CASSVVEADQETQYF. The CDR3 DNA follows: TGTGCCAGCAGCGTTGTAGAGGCGGACCAAGAGACCCAGTACTTC. The chain employs TRBV9 and TRBJ2-5; no definite D call. The CDR3 runs to 15 residues. The ends were cut back, 2 bases at V and 0 bases at J, with 11 bases in the middle. CDR1 and CDR2 from the germline V gene are SGDLS and YYNGEE. Based on the CDR3 plus reference TRBV9 and TRBJ2-5, the full variable domain is DSGVTQTPKHLITATGQRVTLRCSPRSGDLSVYWYQQSLDQGLQFLIQYYNGEERAKGNILERFSAQQFPDLHSELNLSSLELGDSALYFCASSVVEADQETQYFGPGTRLLVL.

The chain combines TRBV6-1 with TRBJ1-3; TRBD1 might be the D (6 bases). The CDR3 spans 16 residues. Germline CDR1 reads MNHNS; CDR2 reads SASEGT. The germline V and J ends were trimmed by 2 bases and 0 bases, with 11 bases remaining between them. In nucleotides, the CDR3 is TGTGCCAGCAGTGAAACCCAGGGGTTCTCTGGAAACACCATATATTTT. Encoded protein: CASSETQGFSGNTIYF.

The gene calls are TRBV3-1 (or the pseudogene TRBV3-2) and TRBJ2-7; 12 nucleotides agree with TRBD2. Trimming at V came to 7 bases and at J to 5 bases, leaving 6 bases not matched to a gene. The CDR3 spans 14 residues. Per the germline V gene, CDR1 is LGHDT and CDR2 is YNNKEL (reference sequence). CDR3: CASKRTSGTNEQYF. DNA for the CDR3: TGTGCCAGCAAAAGGACTAGCGGGACCAACGAGCAGTACTTC.

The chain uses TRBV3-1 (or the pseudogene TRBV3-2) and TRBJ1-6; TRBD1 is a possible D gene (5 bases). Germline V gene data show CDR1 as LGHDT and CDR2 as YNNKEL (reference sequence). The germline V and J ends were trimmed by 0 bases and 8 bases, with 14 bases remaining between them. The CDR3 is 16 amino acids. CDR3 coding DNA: TGTGCCAGCAGCCAAGATATCGGGGGGTTAGATTCACCCCTCCACTTT. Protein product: CASSQDIGGLDSPLHF.

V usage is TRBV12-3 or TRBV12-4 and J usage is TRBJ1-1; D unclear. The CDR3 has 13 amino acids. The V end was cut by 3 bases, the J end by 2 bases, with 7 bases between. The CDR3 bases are TGTGCCAGCAGTTTTAAAGCTAACACTGAAGCTTTCTTT. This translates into CASSFKANTEAFF.

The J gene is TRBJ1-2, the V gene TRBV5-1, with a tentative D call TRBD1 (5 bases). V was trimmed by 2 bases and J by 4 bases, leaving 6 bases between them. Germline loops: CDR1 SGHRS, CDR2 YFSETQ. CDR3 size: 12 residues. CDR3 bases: TGCGCCAGCAGCTTCGACAGCTATGGCTACACCTTC. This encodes CASSFDSYGYTF.